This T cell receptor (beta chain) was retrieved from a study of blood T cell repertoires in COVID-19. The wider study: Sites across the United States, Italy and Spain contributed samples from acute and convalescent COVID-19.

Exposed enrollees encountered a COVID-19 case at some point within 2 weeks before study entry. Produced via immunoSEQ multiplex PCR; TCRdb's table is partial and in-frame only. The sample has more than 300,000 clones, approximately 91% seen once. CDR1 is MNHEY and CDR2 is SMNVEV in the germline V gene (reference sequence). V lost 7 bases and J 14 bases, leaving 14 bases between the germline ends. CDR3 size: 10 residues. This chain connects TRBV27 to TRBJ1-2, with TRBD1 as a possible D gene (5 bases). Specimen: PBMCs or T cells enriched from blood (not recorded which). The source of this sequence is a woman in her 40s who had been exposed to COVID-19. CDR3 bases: TGTGCCAGCAAAGGGCAGGGTGGTACCTTC. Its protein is CASKGQGGTF.